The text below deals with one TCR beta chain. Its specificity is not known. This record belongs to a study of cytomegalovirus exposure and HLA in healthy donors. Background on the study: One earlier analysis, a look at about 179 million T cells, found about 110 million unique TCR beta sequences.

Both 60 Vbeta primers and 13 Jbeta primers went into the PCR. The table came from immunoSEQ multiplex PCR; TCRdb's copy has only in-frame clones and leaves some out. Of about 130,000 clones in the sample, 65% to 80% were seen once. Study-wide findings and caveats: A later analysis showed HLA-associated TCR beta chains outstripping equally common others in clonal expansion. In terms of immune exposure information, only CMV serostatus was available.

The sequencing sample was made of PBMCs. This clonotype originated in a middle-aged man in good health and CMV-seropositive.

The CDR3 protein is CASSPGTFRTEAFF. CDR3 coding DNA: TGTGCCAGCAGCCCCGGGACTTTTAGGACTGAAGCTTTCTTT. V gene TRBV7-8 combines with J gene TRBJ1-1; possible D gene TRBD1, 5 bases. Germline values: CDR1 SGHVS, CDR2 FQNEAQ. V was pared by 5 bases and J by 5 bases, with 15 bases between. The CDR3 covers 14 residues. Filled out from reference TRBV7-8 and TRBJ1-1, the complete variable domain reads GAGVSQSPRYKVAKRGQDVALRCDPISGHVSLFWYQQALGQGPEFLTYFQNEAQLDKSGLPSDRFFAERPEGSVSTLKIQRTQQEDSAVYLCASSPGTFRTEAFFGQGTRLTVV.